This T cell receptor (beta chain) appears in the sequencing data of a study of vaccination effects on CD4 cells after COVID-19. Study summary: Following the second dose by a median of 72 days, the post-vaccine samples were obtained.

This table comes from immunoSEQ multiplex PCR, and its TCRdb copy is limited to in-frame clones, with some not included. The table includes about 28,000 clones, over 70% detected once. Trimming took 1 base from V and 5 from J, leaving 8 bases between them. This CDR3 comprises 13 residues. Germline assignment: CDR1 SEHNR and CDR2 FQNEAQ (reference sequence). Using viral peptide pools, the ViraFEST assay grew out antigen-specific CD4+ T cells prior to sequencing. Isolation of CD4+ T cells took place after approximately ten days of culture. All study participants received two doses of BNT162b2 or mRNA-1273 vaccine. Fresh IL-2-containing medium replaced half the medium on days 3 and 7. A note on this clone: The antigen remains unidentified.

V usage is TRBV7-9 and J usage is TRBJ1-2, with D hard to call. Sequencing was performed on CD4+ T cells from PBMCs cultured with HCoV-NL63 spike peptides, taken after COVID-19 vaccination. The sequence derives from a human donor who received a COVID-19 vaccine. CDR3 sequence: CASSLVSGYGYTF. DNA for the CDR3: TGTGCCAGCAGCTTAGTATCGGGGTATGGCTACACCTTC.